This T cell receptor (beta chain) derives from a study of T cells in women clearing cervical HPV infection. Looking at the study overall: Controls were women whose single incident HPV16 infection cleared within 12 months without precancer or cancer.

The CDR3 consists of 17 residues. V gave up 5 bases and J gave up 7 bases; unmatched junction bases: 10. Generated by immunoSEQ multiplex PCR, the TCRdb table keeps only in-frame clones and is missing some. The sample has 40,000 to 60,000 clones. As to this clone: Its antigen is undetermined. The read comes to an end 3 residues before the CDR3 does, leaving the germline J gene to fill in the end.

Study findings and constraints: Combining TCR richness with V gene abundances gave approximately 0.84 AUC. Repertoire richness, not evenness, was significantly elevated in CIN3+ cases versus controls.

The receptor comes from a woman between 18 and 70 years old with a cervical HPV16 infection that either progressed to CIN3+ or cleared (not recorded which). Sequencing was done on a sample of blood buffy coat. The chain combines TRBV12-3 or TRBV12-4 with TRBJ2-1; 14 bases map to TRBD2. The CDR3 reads CASSATSGGVSGNEQFF. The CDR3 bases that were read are TGTGCCAGCAGTGCGACTAGCGGGGGGGTAAGCGGGAATGAG.